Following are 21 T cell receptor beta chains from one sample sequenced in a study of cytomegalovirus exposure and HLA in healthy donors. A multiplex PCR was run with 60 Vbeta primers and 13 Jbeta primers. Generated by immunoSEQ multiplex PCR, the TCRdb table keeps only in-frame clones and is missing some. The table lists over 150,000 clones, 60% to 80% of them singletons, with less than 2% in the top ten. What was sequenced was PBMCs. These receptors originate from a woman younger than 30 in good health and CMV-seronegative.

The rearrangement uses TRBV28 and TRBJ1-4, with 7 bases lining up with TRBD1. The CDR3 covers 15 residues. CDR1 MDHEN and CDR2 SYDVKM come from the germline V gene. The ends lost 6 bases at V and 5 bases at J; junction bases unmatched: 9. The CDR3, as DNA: TGTGCCAGCAGCCACCGGACAGGATTAAATGAAAAACTGTTTTTT. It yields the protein CASSHRTGLNEKLFF.

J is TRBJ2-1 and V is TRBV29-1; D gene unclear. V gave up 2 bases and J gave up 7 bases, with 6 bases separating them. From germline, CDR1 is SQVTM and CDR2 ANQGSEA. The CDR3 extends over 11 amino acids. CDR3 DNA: TGCAGCGTTGAAAGAGCTAATGAGCAGTTCTTC. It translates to CSVERANEQFF.

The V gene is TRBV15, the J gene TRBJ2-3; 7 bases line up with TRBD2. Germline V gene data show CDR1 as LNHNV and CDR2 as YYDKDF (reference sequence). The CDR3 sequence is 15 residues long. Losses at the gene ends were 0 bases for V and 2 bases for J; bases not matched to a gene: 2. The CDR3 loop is CATSREGGFTDTQYF. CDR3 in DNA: TGTGCCACCAGCAGAGAGGGGGGGTTCACAGATACGCAGTATTTT. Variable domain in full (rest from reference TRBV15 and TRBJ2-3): DAMVIQNPRYQVTQFGKPVTLSCSQTLNHNVMYWYQQKSSQAPKLLFHYYDKDFNNEADTPDNFQSRRPNTSFCFLDIRSPGLGDTAMYLCATSREGGFTDTQYFGPGTRLTVL.

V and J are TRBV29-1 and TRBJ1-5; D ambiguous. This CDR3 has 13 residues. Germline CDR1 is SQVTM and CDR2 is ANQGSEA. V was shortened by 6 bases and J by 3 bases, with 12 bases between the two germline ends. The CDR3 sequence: CSVSGDYNQPQHF. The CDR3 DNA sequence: TGCAGCGTATCCGGGGATTACAATCAGCCCCAGCATTTT.

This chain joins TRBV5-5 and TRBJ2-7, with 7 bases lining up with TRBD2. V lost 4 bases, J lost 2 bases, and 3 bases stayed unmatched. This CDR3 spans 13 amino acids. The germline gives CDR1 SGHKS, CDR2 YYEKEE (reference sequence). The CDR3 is CASSGAGAYEQYF. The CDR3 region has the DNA TGTGCCAGCAGCGGGGCGGGGGCCTACGAGCAGTACTTC.

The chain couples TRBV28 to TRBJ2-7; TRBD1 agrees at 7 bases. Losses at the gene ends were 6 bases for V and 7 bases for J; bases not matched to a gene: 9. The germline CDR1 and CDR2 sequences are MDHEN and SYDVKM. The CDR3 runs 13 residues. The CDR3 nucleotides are TGTGCCAGCAGACCCGACAGGGCAAGGGAGCAGTACTTC. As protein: CASRPDRAREQYF.

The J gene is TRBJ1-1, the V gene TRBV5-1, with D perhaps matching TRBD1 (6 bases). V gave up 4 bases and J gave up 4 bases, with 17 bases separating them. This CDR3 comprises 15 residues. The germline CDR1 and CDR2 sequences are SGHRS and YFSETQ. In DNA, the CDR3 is TGCGCCAGCAGCCTAACGGGGGGCGAGGGCACTGAAGCTTTCTTT. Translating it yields CASSLTGGEGTEAFF.

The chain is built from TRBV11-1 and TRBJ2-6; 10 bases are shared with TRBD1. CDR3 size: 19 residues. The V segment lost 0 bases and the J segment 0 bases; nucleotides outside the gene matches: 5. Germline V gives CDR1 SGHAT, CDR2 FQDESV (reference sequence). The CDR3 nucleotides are TGTGCCAGCAGCTTAGCCGGGACAGGGGCCGCCTCTGGGGCCAACGTCCTGACTTTC. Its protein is CASSLAGTGAASGANVLTF.

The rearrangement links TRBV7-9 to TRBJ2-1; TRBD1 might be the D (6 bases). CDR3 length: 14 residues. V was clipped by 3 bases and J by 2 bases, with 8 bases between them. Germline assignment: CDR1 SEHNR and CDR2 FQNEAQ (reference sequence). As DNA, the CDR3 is TGTGCCAGCAGCTTCCGACAGGCCTACAATGAGCAGTTCTTC. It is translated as CASSFRQAYNEQFF.

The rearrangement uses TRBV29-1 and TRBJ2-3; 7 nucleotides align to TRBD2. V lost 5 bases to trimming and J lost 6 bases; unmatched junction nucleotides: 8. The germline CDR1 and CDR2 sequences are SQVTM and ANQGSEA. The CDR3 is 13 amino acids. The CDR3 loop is CSVLAWGGDTQYF. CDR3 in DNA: TGCAGCGTTTTAGCGTGGGGGGGGGATACGCAGTATTTT.

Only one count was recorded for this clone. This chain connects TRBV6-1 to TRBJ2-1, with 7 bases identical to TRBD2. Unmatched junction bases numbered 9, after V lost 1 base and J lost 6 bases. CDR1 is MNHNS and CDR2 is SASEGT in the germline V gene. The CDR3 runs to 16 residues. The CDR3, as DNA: TGTGCCAGCAGTGAAGAAGCGGGGTGGTCGCTCAATGAGCAGTTCTTC. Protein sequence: CASSEEAGWSLNEQFF.

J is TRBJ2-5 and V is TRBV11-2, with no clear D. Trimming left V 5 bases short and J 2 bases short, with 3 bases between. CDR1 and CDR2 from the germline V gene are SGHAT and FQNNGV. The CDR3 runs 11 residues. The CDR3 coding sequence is TGTGCCAGCAGCCAACAAGAGACCCAGTACTTC. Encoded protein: CASSQQETQYF.

The CDR3 here is CSVAGEHYGYTF. The CDR3 DNA follows: TGCAGCGTCGCAGGGGAACACTATGGCTACACCTTC. The J gene is TRBJ1-2, the V gene TRBV29-1, with D tentatively TRBD1 (6 bases). The germline V gene has CDR1 SQVTM and CDR2 ANQGSEA. V shed 6 bases and J shed 3 bases, with 11 bases lying between them. The CDR3 spans 12 residues.

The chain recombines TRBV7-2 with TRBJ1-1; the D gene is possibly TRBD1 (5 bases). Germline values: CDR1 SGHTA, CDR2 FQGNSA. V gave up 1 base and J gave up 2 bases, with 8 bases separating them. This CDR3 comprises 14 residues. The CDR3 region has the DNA TGTGCCAGCAGCTTAGGGGGCGGCAACACTGAAGCTTTCTTT. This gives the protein CASSLGGGNTEAFF.

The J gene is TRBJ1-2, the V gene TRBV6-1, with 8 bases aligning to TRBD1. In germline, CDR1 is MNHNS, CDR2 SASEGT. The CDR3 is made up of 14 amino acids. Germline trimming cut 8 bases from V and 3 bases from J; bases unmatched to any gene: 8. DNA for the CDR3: TGTGCCAGCCGAGTGACAGGGGTGGACTATGGCTACACCTTC. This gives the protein CASRVTGVDYGYTF.

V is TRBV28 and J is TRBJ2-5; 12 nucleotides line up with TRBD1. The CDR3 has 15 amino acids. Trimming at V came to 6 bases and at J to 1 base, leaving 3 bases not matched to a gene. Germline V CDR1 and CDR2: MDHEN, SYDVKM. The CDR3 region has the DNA TGTGCCAGCAGCGGGACAGGGGGCTCCCAAGAGACCCAGTACTTC. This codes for CASSGTGGSQETQYF.

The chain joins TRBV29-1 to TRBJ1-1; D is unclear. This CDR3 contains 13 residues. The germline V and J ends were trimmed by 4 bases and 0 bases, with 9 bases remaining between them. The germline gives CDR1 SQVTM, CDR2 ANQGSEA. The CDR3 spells CSVVEVLNTEAFF. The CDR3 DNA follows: TGCAGCGTTGTTGAGGTTCTGAACACTGAAGCTTTCTTT.

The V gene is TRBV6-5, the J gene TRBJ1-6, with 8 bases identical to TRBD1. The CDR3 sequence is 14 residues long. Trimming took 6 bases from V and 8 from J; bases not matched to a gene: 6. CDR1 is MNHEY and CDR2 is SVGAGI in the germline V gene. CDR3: CASSSGGTDSPLHF. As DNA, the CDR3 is TGTGCCAGCAGCTCAGGGGGCACGGATTCACCCCTCCACTTT.

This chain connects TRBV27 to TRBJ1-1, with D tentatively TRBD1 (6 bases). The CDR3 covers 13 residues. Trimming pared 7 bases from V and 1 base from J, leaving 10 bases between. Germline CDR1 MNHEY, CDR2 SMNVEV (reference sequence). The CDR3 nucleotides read TGTGCCAGCACCGAACAGGGGAACACTGAAGCTTTCTTT. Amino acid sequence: CASTEQGNTEAFF.

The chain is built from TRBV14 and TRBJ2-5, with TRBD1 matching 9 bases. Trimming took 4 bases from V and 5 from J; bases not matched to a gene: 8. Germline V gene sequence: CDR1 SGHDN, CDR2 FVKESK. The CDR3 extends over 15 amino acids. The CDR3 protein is CASSRGTGSFETQYF. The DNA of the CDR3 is TGTGCCAGCAGCCGAGGGACAGGGAGTTTCGAGACCCAGTACTTC.

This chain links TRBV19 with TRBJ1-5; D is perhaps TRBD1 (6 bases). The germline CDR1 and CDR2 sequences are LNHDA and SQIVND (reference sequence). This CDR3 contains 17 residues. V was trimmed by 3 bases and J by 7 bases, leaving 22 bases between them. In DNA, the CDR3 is TGTGCCAGTAGTATTCAACAGGGCGCCATCGTAGGACAGCCCCAGCATTTT. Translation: CASSIQQGAIVGQPQHF.